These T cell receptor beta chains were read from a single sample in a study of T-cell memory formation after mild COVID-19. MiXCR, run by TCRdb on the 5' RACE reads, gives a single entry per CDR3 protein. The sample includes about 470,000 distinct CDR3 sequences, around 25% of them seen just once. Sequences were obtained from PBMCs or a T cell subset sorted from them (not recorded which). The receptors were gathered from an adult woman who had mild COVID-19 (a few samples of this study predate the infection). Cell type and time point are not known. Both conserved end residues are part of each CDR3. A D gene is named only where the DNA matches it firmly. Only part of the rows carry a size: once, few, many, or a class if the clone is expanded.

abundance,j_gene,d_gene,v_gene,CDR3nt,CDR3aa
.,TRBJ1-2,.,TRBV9,TGTGCCAGCAGCGCCGGGACGCGACTAAATCACTACACCTTC,CASSAGTRLNHYTF
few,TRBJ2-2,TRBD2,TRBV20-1,TGCAGTGCTAGAGTCGGACTAGCGGGAGACACCGGGGAGCTGTTTTTT,CSARVGLAGDTGELFF
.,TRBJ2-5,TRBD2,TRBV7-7,TGTGCCAGCAGCTTCGGGAGGCGGGGGGGCGAAGAGACCCAGTACTTC,CASSFGRRGGEETQYF
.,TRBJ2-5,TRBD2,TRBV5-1,TGCGCCAGCAGCTTGGATTGGCTAGCGGGGCAAGAGACCCAGTACTTC,CASSLDWLAGQETQYF
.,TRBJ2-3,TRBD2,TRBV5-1,TGCGCCAGCAGCTTTCAGGGACTAGCGGGGGGGGTCTCAGATACGCAGTATTTT,CASSFQGLAGGVSDTQYF
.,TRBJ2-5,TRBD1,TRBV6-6,TGTGCCAGCAGTTACGCCGACAGGGGGCGAGAGACCCAGTACTTC,CASSYADRGRETQYF
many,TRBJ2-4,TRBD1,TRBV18,TGTGCCAGCTCACCACCGATGGCCAGGGGGCTCGTAACCAAAAACATTCAGTACTTC,CASSPPMARGLVTKNIQYF
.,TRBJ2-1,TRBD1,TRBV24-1,TGTGCCACCAGTGATTCCCGGACAGGGATTATCCATGAGCAGTTCTTC,CATSDSRTGIIHEQFF
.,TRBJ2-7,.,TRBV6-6,TGTGCCAGTCGACCAGTTCCGCAAGCCGAGCAGTACTTC,CASRPVPQAEQYF
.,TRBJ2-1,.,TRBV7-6,TGTGCCAGCAGCGACTTCCAGGATGAGCAGTTCTTC,CASSDFQDEQFF
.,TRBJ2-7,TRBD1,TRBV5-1,TGCGCCAGCAGCTCCTCACAGGGGGACTACGAGCAGTACTTC,CASSSSQGDYEQYF
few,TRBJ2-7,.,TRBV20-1,TGCAGGGCCGGGGGGCCCTACGAGCAGTACTTC,CRAGGPYEQYF
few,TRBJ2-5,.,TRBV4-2,TGTGCCAGCAGCCAAGACTTTCAAGAGACCCAGTACTTC,CASSQDFQETQYF
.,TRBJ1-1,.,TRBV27,TGTGCCAGCAGTCCCCCCGGGAGGAACGAAGCTTTCTTT,CASSPPGRNEAFF
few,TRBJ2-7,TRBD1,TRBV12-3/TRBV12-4,TGTGCCAGCAGTTTAAGGAACAGGGGGCTCTCCGAGCAGTACTTC,CASSLRNRGLSEQYF
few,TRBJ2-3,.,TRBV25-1,TGTGCCACGGAAGCGGCGGGGTCAGATACGCAGTATTTT,CATEAAGSDTQYF
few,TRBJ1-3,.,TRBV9,TGTGCCAGCAGCGTAGGAGGGTATGGAAACACCATATATTTT,CASSVGGYGNTIYF
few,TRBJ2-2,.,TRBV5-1,TGCGCCAGCAGCTTATGGGGAGCGAACACCGGGGAGCTGTTTTTT,CASSLWGANTGELFF
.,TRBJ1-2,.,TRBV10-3,TGTGCCATCAATGTTTTCGACAGTGCCAACTATGGCTACACCTTC,CAINVFDSANYGYTF
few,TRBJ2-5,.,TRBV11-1,TGTGCCAGCAGCAGGAGATTCCAAGAGACCCAGTACTTC,CASSRRFQETQYF
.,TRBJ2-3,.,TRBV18,TGTGCCAGCTCACCACCGATGCGGGGTACGCAGTATTTT,CASSPPMRGTQYF
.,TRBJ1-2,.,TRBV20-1,TGCAGTGCCCTCTGGATCAGGGCGACCTATGGCTACACCTTC,CSALWIRATYGYTF
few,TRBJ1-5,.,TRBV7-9,TGTGCCAGCAGCTGGGGGACAAAGGATCAGCCCCAGCATTTT,CASSWGTKDQPQHF
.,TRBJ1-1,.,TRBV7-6,TGTGCCAGCAGCTTAAACGGGGGGATGGAAGCTTTCTTT,CASSLNGGMEAFF
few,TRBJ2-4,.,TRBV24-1,TGTGCCACCAGTGGGGCAGCCAAAAACATTCAGTACTTC,CATSGAAKNIQYF
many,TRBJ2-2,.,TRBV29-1,TGCAGCGTTACAAAGGCCGGGGAGCTGTTTTTT,CSVTKAGELFF
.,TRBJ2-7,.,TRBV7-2,TGTGCCAGCAGTCCCCTTGGTAGCGCGAGCTCCTACGAGCAGTACTTC,CASSPLGSASSYEQYF
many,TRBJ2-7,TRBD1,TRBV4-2,TGTGCCAGCAGTCCTACCGGGACAGGGTTCGACGAGCAGTACTTC,CASSPTGTGFDEQYF
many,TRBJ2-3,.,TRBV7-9,TGTGCCAGCAGCGATACAGATACGCAGTATTTT,CASSDTDTQYF
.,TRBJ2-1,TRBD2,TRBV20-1,TGCAGTGCTCTTACTAGCGGGAGGCTTAAATTC,CSALTSGRLKF
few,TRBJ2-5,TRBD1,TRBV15,TGTGCCACCAGCAGATGGACAGGAAGACAAGAGACCCAGTACTTC,CATSRWTGRQETQYF
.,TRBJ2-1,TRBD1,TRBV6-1,TGTGCCAGCAGTGCGAGGACAGGGGTAGGTAATGAGCAGTTCTTC,CASSARTGVGNEQFF
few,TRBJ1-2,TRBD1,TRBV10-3,TGTGCCATCAGTGAGTCTGGACAGGATCGCTATGGCTACACCTTC,CAISESGQDRYGYTF
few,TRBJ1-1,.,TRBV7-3,TGTGCCAGCAGCTCCGGACAGTATGGGGCGAATGAAGCTTTCTTT,CASSSGQYGANEAFF
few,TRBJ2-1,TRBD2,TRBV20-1,TGCAGTGCTAGTGAGCCTTTGACTAGCCCCTACAATGAGCAGTTCTTC,CSASEPLTSPYNEQFF
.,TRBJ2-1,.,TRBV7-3,TGTGCCAGCAGCTTCGACAGACGCAATGAGCAGTTCTTC,CASSFDRRNEQFF
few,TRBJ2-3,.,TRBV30,TGTGCCTGGAGTGTACTAGGGGACCGCGGATGGGGTACGCAGTATTTT,CAWSVLGDRGWGTQYF
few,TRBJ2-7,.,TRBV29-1,TGCAGCGTCGACGACGGGTCCTACGAGCAGTACTTC,CSVDDGSYEQYF
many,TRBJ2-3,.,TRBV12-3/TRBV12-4,TGTGCCAGCAGCCTCGGAGATACGCAGTATTTT,CASSLGDTQYF
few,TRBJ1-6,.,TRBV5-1,TGCGCCAGCAGCTTTGGGGGGACATATAATTCACCCCTCCACTTT,CASSFGGTYNSPLHF
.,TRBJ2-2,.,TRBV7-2,TGTGCCAGCAGCACCGCAAGCACCGGGGAGCTGTTTTTT,CASSTASTGELFF
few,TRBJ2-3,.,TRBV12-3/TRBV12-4,TGTGCCAGCAGTCCCCATCCGGAGGGGACAGATACGCAGTATTTT,CASSPHPEGTDTQYF
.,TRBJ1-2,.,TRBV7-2,TGTGCCAGCAGCGCAGAGGGGGGCGTGGGTGGCTACACCTTC,CASSAEGGVGGYTF
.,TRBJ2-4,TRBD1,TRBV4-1,TGCGCCAGCAGCCAAGATCCGATGTCAGGGGGCGCAGCCATTCAGTACTTC,CASSQDPMSGGAAIQYF
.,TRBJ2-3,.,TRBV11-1,TGTGCCAGCAGCTTCGATTCGGATACGCAGTATTTT,CASSFDSDTQYF
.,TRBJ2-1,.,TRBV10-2,TGCGCCAGCAGTGGAGGGATCAATGAGCAGTTCTTC,CASSGGINEQFF
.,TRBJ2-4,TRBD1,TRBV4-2,TGTGCCAGCAGCCAAGTGCTAACAGGGGTTGCCAAAAACATTCAGTACTTC,CASSQVLTGVAKNIQYF
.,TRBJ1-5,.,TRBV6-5,TGTGCCAGCAGTTACTCTTCGGGACAGCCCCAGCATTTT,CASSYSSGQPQHF
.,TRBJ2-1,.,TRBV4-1,TGCGCCAGCAGCCAAGAGGGTAACAGGTACAATGAGCAGTTCTTC,CASSQEGNRYNEQFF
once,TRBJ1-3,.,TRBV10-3,TGTGCCATCAGTGAGTCGTCCGGAAACACCATATATTTT,CAISESSGNTIYF
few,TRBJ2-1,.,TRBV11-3,TGTGCCAGCAGCTTAGGAGGGCCGGGGAATGAGCAGTTCTTC,CASSLGGPGNEQFF
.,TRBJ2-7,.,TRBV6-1,TGTGCCAGCACCCCTCCCGGGGACTCCTACGAGCAGTACTTC,CASTPPGDSYEQYF
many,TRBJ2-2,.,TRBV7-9,TGTGCCAGCAGCTTAGCGGGAGACACCGGGGAGCTGTTTTTT,CASSLAGDTGELFF
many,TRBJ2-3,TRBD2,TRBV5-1,TGCGCCAGCAGCTTGGGTCTAGCGGGGGTATATTCCACAGATACGCAGTATTTT,CASSLGLAGVYSTDTQYF
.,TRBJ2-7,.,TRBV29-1,TGCAGCGTGAGGGTGGGCAATTTCTACGAGCAGTACTTC,CSVRVGNFYEQYF
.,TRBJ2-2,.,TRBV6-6,TGTGCCAGCAGTTACTCTAGCCCCGGGGAGCTGTTTTTT,CASSYSSPGELFF
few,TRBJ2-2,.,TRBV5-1,TGCGCCAGCAGCTTGGAACAGTCGAACACCGGGGAGCTGTTTTTT,CASSLEQSNTGELFF
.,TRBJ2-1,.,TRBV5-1,TGCGCCAGCAGCTTGGGTCAGGGAAGCTCCTACAATGAGCAGTTCTTC,CASSLGQGSSYNEQFF
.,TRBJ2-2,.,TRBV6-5,TGTGCCAGCAGTTACGGCTTAGCGCGCGGGGAGCTGTTTTTT,CASSYGLARGELFF
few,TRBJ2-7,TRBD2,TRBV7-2,TGTGCCAGCAGCTCCTCAGCGGGAGGCGCCCCGACTAACTACGAGCAGTACTTC,CASSSSAGGAPTNYEQYF